The entry below gives a single TCR beta chain sequence along with its context. Its antigen is unknown. This CDR3 region has 18 residues. Looked up from germline, CDR1 is SGHTA and CDR2 is FQGNSA. Trimming took 5 bases from V and 1 from J, leaving 24 bases between them. The sample is drawn from a study of PD-L1 blockade in urothelial cancer. Overall study: The study started patients on atezolizumab at some point between 2014 and 2016, giving 1,200 mg intravenously every 3 weeks. From 0 to 3 prior chemotherapy regimens had been given to the patients. Blood samples had a median of roughly 140,000 T cells, tens of thousands of unique TCRs, and clonality about 0.074.

The assay was immunoSEQ multiplex PCR, and TCRdb's table has in-frame clones only and misses some. The profile shows about 37,000 clones, about four fifths of them singletons. Whole-study results and caveats: Those with durable benefit had larger increases in tumor-associated blood clones at 3 weeks.

The TCR comes from a man aged 55 to 70 with urothelial cancer. This sequence joins TRBV7-2 and TRBJ2-7, with D hard to call. Sequenced material: PBMCs, taken around atezolizumab (anti-PD-L1) treatment. The CDR3 region has the DNA TGTGCCAGCAGCCTATTCTCTTACAGCCCTCCGGATTCCTACGAGCAGTACTTC. It yields the protein CASSLFSYSPPDSYEQYF.